In its sample, the clone carrying this T cell receptor beta chain was seen a few times. Its antigen is as yet unknown. The source of the sample is a study of T cell repertoires in cytomegalovirus infection. TCRdb called the reads again in MiXCR, with one record for every CDR3 protein. The profile shows some 500,000 distinct CDR3 sequences, more than 30% of them singletons. Germline CDR1 SGHDT, CDR2 YYEEEE. J was trimmed by 0 bases and V by 4 bases; bases with no gene match: 10. The CDR3 sequence is 17 residues long. The specimen comprised cultured PBMCs, sampled from culture after CMV antigen stimulation. The receptor was derived from a human donor in good health (CMV status not recorded). Some clones in this sample may be carry-over from other donors' samples. V usage is TRBV5-6 and J usage is TRBJ2-3, with 8 bases matching TRBD2. CDR3 sequence: CASSPGQLAASTDTQYF. CDR3 nucleotides: TGTGCCAGCAGCCCCGGACAACTAGCGGCTAGCACAGATACGCAGTATTTT.